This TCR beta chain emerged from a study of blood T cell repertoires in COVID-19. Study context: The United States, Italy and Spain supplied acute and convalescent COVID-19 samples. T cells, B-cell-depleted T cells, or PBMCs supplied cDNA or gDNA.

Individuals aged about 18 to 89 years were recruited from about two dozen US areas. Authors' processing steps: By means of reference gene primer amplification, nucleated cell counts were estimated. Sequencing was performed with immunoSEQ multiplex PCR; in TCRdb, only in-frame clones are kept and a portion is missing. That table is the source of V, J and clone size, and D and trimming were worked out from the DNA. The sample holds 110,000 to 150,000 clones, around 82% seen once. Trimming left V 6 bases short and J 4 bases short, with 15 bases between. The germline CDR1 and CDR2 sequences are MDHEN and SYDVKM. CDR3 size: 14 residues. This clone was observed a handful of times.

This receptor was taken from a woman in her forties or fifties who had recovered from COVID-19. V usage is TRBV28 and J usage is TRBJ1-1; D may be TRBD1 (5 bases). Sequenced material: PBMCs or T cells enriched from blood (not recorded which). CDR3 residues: CASRPGGVGTEAFF. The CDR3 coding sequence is TGTGCCAGCAGGCCCGGGGGGGTAGGCACTGAAGCTTTCTTT.